Sequencing of this T cell receptor beta chain was carried out in a study of T cell responses to AZD1222 COVID-19 vaccine. Germline CDR1 reads LGHDT; CDR2 reads YNNKEL (reference sequence). The V end lost 2 bases, the J end lost 7 bases, and 18 bases lay between the germline ends. The CDR3 extends over 16 amino acids. Assay: immunoSEQ multiplex PCR; the TCRdb copy retains only in-frame clones and omits some. The sample carries approximately 140,000 clones, roughly 90% recorded once. This clonotype originated in an adult who received the AZD1222 COVID-19 vaccine. The rearrangement joins TRBV3-1 (or the pseudogene TRBV3-2) to TRBJ1-5; D is ambiguous. The material was peripheral blood, obtained 28 days after the second AZD1222 dose. For the CDR3, the DNA is TGTGCCAGCAGCCAAACACGTGAAACAAGAGGACAGCCCCAGCATTTT. Protein sequence: CASSQTRETRGQPQHF.